The rows below give T cell receptor beta chains drawn from one sample of a study of shared clonotypes between healthy human individuals. This table comes from immunoSEQ multiplex PCR, and its TCRdb copy is limited to in-frame clones, with some not included. The profile shows some 2 million clones, 85% to 95% of them singletons. The sequencing sample was made of naive CD4+ T cells sorted from blood. These receptors came from a man younger than 35 in good health. Each CDR3 is given with its conserved first and last residue. Each record gives: D gene, J gene, clone size, V gene, CDR3 protein, CDR3 DNA. The D gene is left open where the match is weak. Expanded clones get a size class; other rows say once, few or many, or leave the size out.

>NA|TRBJ2-7|NA|TRBV9
CASSVGGIGQGLYEQYF
TGTGCCAGCAGCGTAGGTGGTATTGGGCAGGGGCTTTACGAGCAGTACTTC
>NA|TRBJ1-4|NA|TRBV5-1
CASSLDPAREKLFF
TGCGCCAGCAGCTTGGACCCGGCAAGGGAAAAACTGTTTTTT
>NA|TRBJ2-5|NA|TRBV7-9
CASSLAGQALGETQYF
TGTGCCAGCAGCTTAGCGGGGCAGGCCCTTGGAGAGACCCAGTACTTC
>TRBD2|TRBJ2-1|NA|TRBV9
CASSPLSASGYNEQFF
TGTGCCAGCAGCCCCCTCTCTGCTAGCGGGTACAATGAGCAGTTCTTC
>TRBD2|TRBJ2-1|NA|TRBV2
CASTRPGTSNEQFF
TGTGCCAGCACCCGCCCGGGGACTAGCAATGAGCAGTTCTTC
>NA|TRBJ2-1|NA|TRBV12-5
CASGLVQETLLLYNEQFF
TGTGCTAGTGGTTTGGTACAGGAGACTTTACTACTCTACAATGAGCAGTTCTTC
>NA|TRBJ1-6|once|TRBV28
CASSLGGPSYNSPLHF
TGTGCCAGCAGCCTGGGGGGCCCCTCCTATAATTCACCCCTCCACTTT
>TRBD1|TRBJ2-1|NA|TRBV5-1
CASSVTGGGYNEQFF
TGCGCCAGCAGCGTCACAGGGGGCGGATACAATGAGCAGTTCTTC
>TRBD1|TRBJ1-4|NA|TRBV29-1
CSVEDTGGLGEKLFF
TGCAGCGTTGAAGATACAGGGGGGTTGGGTGAAAAACTGTTTTTT
>NA|TRBJ2-3|once|TRBV15
CATSRDRQSTDTQYF
TGTGCCACCAGCAGAGATCGGCAGAGCACAGATACGCAGTATTTT
>TRBD2|TRBJ2-1|NA|TRBV30
CAWSSGTSPYNEQFF
TGTGCCTGGAGTTCCGGGACTAGCCCATACAATGAGCAGTTCTTC
>TRBD2|TRBJ2-4|NA|TRBV4-1
CASSQGLAGGRNIQYF
TGCGCCAGCAGCCAAGGACTAGCGGGAGGTAGAAACATTCAGTACTTC
>TRBD1|TRBJ1-1|NA|TRBV6-6
CASRGTHRTGATEAFF
TGTGCCAGCAGGGGAACGCACCGAACAGGGGCCACTGAAGCTTTCTTT
>TRBD1|TRBJ1-5|NA|TRBV6-5
CASSAQGGQPQHF
TGTGCCAGCAGTGCCCAGGGGGGTCAGCCCCAGCATTTT
>TRBD2|TRBJ2-3|NA|TRBV18
CASSLQGPKVAGGSTDTQYF
TGTGCCAGCTCACTACAGGGACCGAAGGTAGCGGGAGGGAGCACAGATACGCAGTATTTT
>TRBD1|TRBJ1-2|NA|TRBV6-6
CASSRGTGDGYTF
TGTGCCAGCAGCCGTGGGACAGGGGATGGCTACACCTTC
>TRBD2|TRBJ2-1|NA|TRBV5-1
CASKRAETSGGTNEQFF
TGCGCCAGCAAGAGGGCGGAGACTAGCGGGGGCACCAATGAGCAGTTCTTC